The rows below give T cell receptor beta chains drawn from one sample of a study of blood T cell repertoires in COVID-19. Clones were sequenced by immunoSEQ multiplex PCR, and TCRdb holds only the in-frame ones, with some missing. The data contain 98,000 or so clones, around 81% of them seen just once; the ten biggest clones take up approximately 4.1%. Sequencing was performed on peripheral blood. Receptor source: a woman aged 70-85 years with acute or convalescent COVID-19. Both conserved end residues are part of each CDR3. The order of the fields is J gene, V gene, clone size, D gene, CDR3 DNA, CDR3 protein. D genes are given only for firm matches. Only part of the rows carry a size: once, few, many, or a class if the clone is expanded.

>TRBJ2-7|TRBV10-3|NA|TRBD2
TGTGCCATCTCTCAGCGGGAGCCGGACGAGCAGTACTTC
CAISQREPDEQYF
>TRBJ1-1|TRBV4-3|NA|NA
TGCGCCAGCAGCCAAGGGAGGGCTTGGGAAGCTTTCTTT
CASSQGRAWEAFF
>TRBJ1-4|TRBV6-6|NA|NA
TGTGCCAGCAGCCTACAAGGGGCGGTGAAAGGGCTGTTTTTT
CASSLQGAVKGLFF
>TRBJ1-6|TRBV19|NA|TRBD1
TGTGCCAGTAGCGTTTGGACAGGGCCGAGGGGAGATTCACCCCTCCACTTT
CASSVWTGPRGDSPLHF
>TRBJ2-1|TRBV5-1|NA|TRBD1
TGCGCCAGCAGCTTAAGGACAGGGAGGTATGAGCAGTTCTTC
CASSLRTGRYEQFF
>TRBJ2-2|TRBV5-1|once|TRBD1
TGCGCCAGCAGCTTGGCCCGAAGCTCAAAAGCGTGGGGACAGGGGAACACCGGGGAGCTGTTTTTT
CASSLARSSKAWGQGNTGELFF
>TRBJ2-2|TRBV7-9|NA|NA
TGTGCCAGCAGCGCGGAAGAGGGGGTAGGGACCGGGGAGCTGTTTTTT
CASSAEEGVGTGELFF
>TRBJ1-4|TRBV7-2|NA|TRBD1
TGTGCCAGCAGCTCAAGGACAGGGTGGGGTGAAAAACTGTTTTTT
CASSSRTGWGEKLFF
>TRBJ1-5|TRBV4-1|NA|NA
TGCGCCAGCAGCCAAGATGGACAGTATAGCAATCAGCCCCAGCATTTT
CASSQDGQYSNQPQHF
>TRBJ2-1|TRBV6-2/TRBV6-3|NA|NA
TGTGCCAGCAACCCTGGGGGGGGCGGAAATGAGCAGTTCTTC
CASNPGGGGNEQFF
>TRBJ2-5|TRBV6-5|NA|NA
TGTGCCAGCAGTTACGGGAGCGGGCTCCAAGAGACCCAGTACTTC
CASSYGSGLQETQYF
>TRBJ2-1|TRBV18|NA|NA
TGTGCCAGCTCACCACCGGCCAGGGTGTATCAGCAGTTCTTC
CASSPPARVYQQFF
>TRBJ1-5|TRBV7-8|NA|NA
TGTGCCAGCAGCTTAGCGAGCGTCAGCAATCAGCCCCAGCATTTT
CASSLASVSNQPQHF
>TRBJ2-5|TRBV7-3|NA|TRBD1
TGTGCCAGCAGCCGGACAGGGATGTACCAAGAGACCCAGTACTTC
CASSRTGMYQETQYF
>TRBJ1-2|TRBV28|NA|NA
TGTGCCAGCAGTTTAATAGAACAGGGTCATGGCTACACCTTC
CASSLIEQGHGYTF
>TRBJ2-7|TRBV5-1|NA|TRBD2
TGCGCCACCGGAACTAGCGGGCTTCTCTACGAGCAGTACTTC
CATGTSGLLYEQYF
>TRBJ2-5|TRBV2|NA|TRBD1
TGTGCCAGCAGACTGGGACAGGACCCGTACCAAGAGACCCAGTACTTC
CASRLGQDPYQETQYF
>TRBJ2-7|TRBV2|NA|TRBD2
TGTGCCAGCAGTGAATCGGGGACTAGCGGTTTGCAAAAGCTGTACTTC
CASSESGTSGLQKLYF
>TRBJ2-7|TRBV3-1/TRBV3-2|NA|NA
TGTGCCAGCAGCCAGCGGCAGGATGGGAGGTACGAGCAGTACTTC
CASSQRQDGRYEQYF
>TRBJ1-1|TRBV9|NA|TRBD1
TGTGCCAGCAGCGTAGGGACAGGTAGTGAAGCTTTCTTT
CASSVGTGSEAFF
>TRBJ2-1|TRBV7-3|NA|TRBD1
TGTGCCAGCAGCCCCCAGGGGGCTGACGGGTACAATGAGCAGTTCTTC
CASSPQGADGYNEQFF
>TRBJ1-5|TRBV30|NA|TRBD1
TGTGCCTGGAGTGTAGGGACAGTCAATCAGCCCCAGCATTTT
CAWSVGTVNQPQHF
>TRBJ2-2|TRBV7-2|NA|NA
TGTGCCAGCAGCGTAACCGGGTCTTTCAACACCGGGGAGCTGTTTTTT
CASSVTGSFNTGELFF
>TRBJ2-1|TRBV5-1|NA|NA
TGCGCCAGCAGCCGAACGGACAGCTCCTACAATGAGCAGTTCTTC
CASSRTDSSYNEQFF
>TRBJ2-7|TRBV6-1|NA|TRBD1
TGTGCCAGCAGGAACGGACAGGGAGGAATCTACGAGCAGTACTTC
CASRNGQGGIYEQYF
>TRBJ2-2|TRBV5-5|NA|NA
TGTGCCAGCAGCCGGAGGCTCGGAACTGATGATTTAGTTACCGGGGAGCTGTTTTTT
CASSRRLGTDDLVTGELFF
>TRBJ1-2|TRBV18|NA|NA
TGTGCCAGCTCACCAGGGCCCCAAGCTAACTATGGCTACACCTTC
CASSPGPQANYGYTF
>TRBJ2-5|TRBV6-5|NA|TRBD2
TGTGCCAGCAGTTACCCGACTAGCGGGATAGAGACCCAGTACTTC
CASSYPTSGIETQYF
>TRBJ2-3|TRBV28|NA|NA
TGTGCCAGCAGTTCAGGGAGCGGACTAAGCACAGATACGCAGTATTTT
CASSSGSGLSTDTQYF
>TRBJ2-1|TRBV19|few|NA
TGTGCCAGTAGTCCCCCGCATCTAGCGAATGAGCAGTTCTTC
CASSPPHLANEQFF
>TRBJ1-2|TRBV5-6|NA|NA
TGTGCCACGACTCGAGACAGTTATGGCTACACCTTC
CATTRDSYGYTF
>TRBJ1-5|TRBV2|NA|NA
TGTGCCAGCGGAACCAGGGGTGGTCAGCCCCAGCATTTT
CASGTRGGQPQHF
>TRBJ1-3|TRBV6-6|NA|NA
TGTGCCAGCAGTTACAAGGGGTTCTCTGGAAACACCATATATTTT
CASSYKGFSGNTIYF
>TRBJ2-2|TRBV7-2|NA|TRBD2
TGTGCCAGCAGCCAGGGACTAGCGAACACCGGGGAGCTGTTTTTT
CASSQGLANTGELFF
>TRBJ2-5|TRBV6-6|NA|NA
TGTGCCACCGGGATCAGGGGGGAAGAGACCCAGTACTTC
CATGIRGEETQYF
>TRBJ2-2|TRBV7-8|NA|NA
TGTGCCAGCAGCGCCCGGCCGGGGATAGTCACCGGGGAGCTGTTTTTT
CASSARPGIVTGELFF
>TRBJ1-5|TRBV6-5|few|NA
TGTGCCAGCGGACCGAGCGGGCCCCAGCATTTT
CASGPSGPQHF
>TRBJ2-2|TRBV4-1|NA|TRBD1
TGCGCCAGCAGCTCTCTTTTCGCCGGACAGGGCCCAAGAGCCGGGGAGCTGTTTTTT
CASSSLFAGQGPRAGELFF
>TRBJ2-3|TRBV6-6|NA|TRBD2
TGTGCCAGCAGTCCCACCTCCGGGACTAGTAGGTCAGATACGCAGTATTTT
CASSPTSGTSRSDTQYF
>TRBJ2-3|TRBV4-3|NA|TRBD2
TGCGCCAGCAGCCGAAGACTGGAGCGGGGCGCCTGGTATACGCAGTATTTT
CASSRRLERGAWYTQYF
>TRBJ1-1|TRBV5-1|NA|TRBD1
TGCGCCAGCGGACCGGGACAGCCGAACACTGAAGCTTTCTTT
CASGPGQPNTEAFF
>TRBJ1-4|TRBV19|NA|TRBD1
TGTGCCAGTAGTCGCTACCTGGCGGGACAGCTAAATGAAAAACTGTTTTTT
CASSRYLAGQLNEKLFF
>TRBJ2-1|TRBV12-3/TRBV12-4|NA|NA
TGTGCCAGCACAAATTACAATGAGCAGTTCTTC
CASTNYNEQFF
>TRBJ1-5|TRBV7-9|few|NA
TGTGCCAGCAGCTTATCAGGGAATAATCAGCCCCAGCATTTT
CASSLSGNNQPQHF
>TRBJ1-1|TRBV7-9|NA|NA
TGTGCCAGCAGCTTTGATGGCAGGAACACTGAAGCTTTCTTT
CASSFDGRNTEAFF
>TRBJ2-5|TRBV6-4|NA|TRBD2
TGTGCCAGCAGTGACCCAAAGGGGGGTCGCCTAGCGGGGCTTCCGGGGACCCAGTACTTC
CASSDPKGGRLAGLPGTQYF
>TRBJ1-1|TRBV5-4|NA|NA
TGTGCCAGCAGCTTGGCGAGGAGGGGTTTGAACACTGAAGCTTTCTTT
CASSLARRGLNTEAFF